This T cell receptor (beta chain) originates from a study of technical replicates of blood from several donors. CDR1 is LNHDA, CDR2 SQIVND, per germline (reference sequence). CDR3 size: 15 residues. V lost 4 bases, J lost 0 bases, and 10 bases lay in between. Clones were read by immunoSEQ multiplex PCR, and TCRdb kept only the in-frame ones, dropping some. The sample holds tens of thousands of clones, around nine tenths seen once. The material sequenced was T cells isolated from PBMCs. V is TRBV19 and J is TRBJ1-5, with unresolved D. The TCR comes from a human donor in good health. The CDR3 nucleotides read TGTGCCAGTAGTACCCTGGGCAGTAGCAATCAGCCCCAGCATTTT. As protein: CASSTLGSSNQPQHF.